These 27 T cell receptor beta chains were all obtained from the same sample, sequenced in a study of patients and donors after allogeneic stem cell transplantation. Via MiXCR, TCRdb re-called the RT-PCR reads, giving one row per CDR3 protein. The sample includes fewer than 200,000 distinct CDR3 sequences, 30% of them seen just once. The sample taken for sequencing was blood, either unsorted or a sorted T cell fraction (not recorded which). All receptors derive from a human donor who was either an allogeneic HSCT recipient or a stem cell or donor lymphocyte infusion donor (not recorded which). It is not recorded whose cells these are; they may come from a transplant donor.

This CDR3 reads CASSFKRSTDTQYF. CDR3 coding DNA: TGTGCCAGCAGTTTCAAGCGGAGCACAGATACGCAGTATTTT. The rearrangement uses TRBV28 and TRBJ2-3; the D gene is possibly TRBD2 (5 bases). Looked up from germline, CDR1 is MDHEN and CDR2 is SYDVKM. The ends were cut back, 3 bases at V and 0 bases at J, with 7 bases in the middle. This CDR3 contains 14 residues.

This clonotype occurred a few times. The V gene is TRBV11-2, the J gene TRBJ1-5; D gene ambiguous. The V gene's germline CDR1 is SGHAT and CDR2 FQNNGV. The CDR3 covers 14 residues. Trimming stripped 2 bases from V and 5 bases from J, with 10 bases between. The CDR3 DNA is TGTGCCAGCAGCTTAAGCGACGGAGATCAGCCCCAGCATTTT. This encodes CASSLSDGDQPQHF.

This sequence joins TRBV20-1 and TRBJ2-1; 12 bases agree with TRBD2. The V gene end was trimmed by 4 bases and the J gene end by 0 bases; junction bases not matched to a gene: 22. Germline lookup yields CDR1 DFQATT and CDR2 SNEGSKA (reference sequence). This CDR3 spans 22 amino acids. The CDR3 DNA reads as TGCAGTGCTACCATGACAGGGAAGTCGGCTAGCGGGAGGGCCAGCTCCTACAATGAGCAGTTCTTC. This gives the protein CSATMTGKSASGRASSYNEQFF.

This clonotype was seen a few times. This chain uses TRBV12-3 or TRBV12-4 with TRBJ1-2; D might be TRBD1 (5 bases). This CDR3 has 14 residues. V lost 8 bases and J 1 base, leaving 14 bases between the germline ends. CDR3 sequence reads: CASQIAGINYGYTF. For the CDR3, the DNA is TGTGCCAGCCAGATTGCAGGGATTAACTATGGCTACACCTTC.

The V call is TRBV20-1, the J call TRBJ2-7; 7 nucleotides match TRBD1. The CDR3 extends over 14 amino acids. The germline V gene has CDR1 DFQATT and CDR2 SNEGSKA (reference sequence). V trimming: 1 base; J trimming: 2 bases; junction bases outside the gene matches: 5. The CDR3 DNA reads as TGCAGTGCTAGAGTGGACAGGAACACCTACGAGCAGTACTTC. This translates into CSARVDRNTYEQYF.

In this sample, this clonotype turned up a few times. The chain links TRBV5-1 to TRBJ2-5; TRBD2 aligns across 10 bases. Germline loops: CDR1 SGHRS, CDR2 YFSETQ. This CDR3 region has 17 residues. With V trimmed by 0 bases and J by 3 bases, 8 bases remained unmatched. The CDR3 region has the DNA TGCGCCAGCAGCTTGGCGGGTCTAGGACTAGCGGAAGAGACCCAGTACTTC. Its protein product is CASSLAGLGLAEETQYF.

The J gene is TRBJ1-2, the V gene TRBV11-2; D is unresolved. The V and J ends lost 3 bases and 3 bases respectively, with 17 bases between them. The CDR3 totals 16 residues. From germline, CDR1 is SGHAT and CDR2 FQNNGV. CDR3 loop: CASSLRVRKLHYGYTF. The CDR3 nucleotides are TGTGCCAGCAGCTTGAGGGTCAGGAAACTCCACTATGGCTACACCTTC.

The gene calls are TRBV20-1 and TRBJ1-1; D call uncertain. The CDR3 runs to 12 residues. Germline V lookup: CDR1 DFQATT, CDR2 SNEGSKA (reference sequence). V was trimmed by 2 bases and J by 1 base, leaving 5 bases between them. The CDR3, as DNA: TGCAGTGCTAGATTACCGAACACTGAAGCTTTCTTT. Translation gives CSARLPNTEAFF.

The J gene is TRBJ2-5, the V gene TRBV6-5, with D tentatively TRBD1 or TRBD2 (5 bases each). Trimming left V 2 bases short and J 7 bases short, with 14 bases between. Germline V lookup: CDR1 MNHEY, CDR2 SVGAGI. This CDR3 contains 14 residues. CDR3: CASSYGGDLGTQYF. The DNA of the CDR3 is TGTGCCAGCAGTTACGGTGGGGACCTGGGGACCCAGTACTTC.

J is TRBJ1-1 and V is TRBV12-3 or TRBV12-4; D is undetermined. The CDR3 has 14 amino acids. V was cut by 5 bases and J by 0 bases, with 10 bases left in between. The CDR3 nucleotides read TGTGCCAGCAGTCCTCAAACTCTGAACACTGAAGCTTTCTTT. Its protein product is CASSPQTLNTEAFF.

V usage is TRBV20-1 and J usage is TRBJ2-5; 8 positions agree with TRBD1. The V and J ends lost 4 bases and 5 bases, in that order; junction bases with no gene match: 12. The CDR3 consists of 15 residues. The germline V gene has CDR1 DFQATT and CDR2 SNEGSKA (reference sequence). CDR3 DNA: TGCAGTGCTAAATCCGGGACAGGCTGGTGGGAGACCCAGTACTTC. This encodes CSAKSGTGWWETQYF.

The V and J genes are TRBV5-1 and TRBJ2-1, with 9 bases fitting TRBD2. Germline lookup yields CDR1 SGHRS and CDR2 YFSETQ. With 7 bases clipped from V and 8 bases from J, the junction kept 10 bases outside the gene matches. This CDR3 contains 14 residues. CDR3 DNA: TGCGCCAGCGAACGTAGCGGGAGAGGTGATGAGCAGTTCTTC. It codes for CASERSGRGDEQFF.

The sample holds a few counts of this clonotype. This chain links TRBV7-9 with TRBJ2-1; D is undetermined. Germline V gene sequence: CDR1 SEHNR, CDR2 FQNEAQ (reference sequence). Trimming took off 4 bases at V and 12 bases at J, with 13 bases between the two ends. This CDR3 is 12 amino acids long. This chain's CDR3 is CASSSMRLGQFF. The CDR3 DNA reads as TGTGCCAGCAGCTCGATGCGTCTGGGGCAGTTCTTC.

The chain uses TRBV27 and TRBJ1-2; D is ambiguous. With 5 bases removed from V and 2 bases from J, the gap between germline ends came to 18 bases. There are 16 residues in the CDR3. Per germline, CDR1 MNHEY and CDR2 SMNVEV (reference sequence). This CDR3 reads CASSRLGPIENYGYTF. CDR3 DNA sequence: TGTGCCAGCAGTCGGCTCGGGCCAATTGAAAACTATGGCTACACCTTC.

The chain links TRBV20-1 to TRBJ2-7; tentatively, D is TRBD2 (6 bases). Trimming removed 4 bases at V and 6 bases at J, with 16 bases between. Germline CDR1 and CDR2: DFQATT and SNEGSKA (reference sequence). This CDR3 region has 13 residues. The CDR3 nucleotides read TGCAGTGCTACTAGCGACCTGACCCTCGAGCAGTACTTC. Translation: CSATSDLTLEQYF.

The chain uses TRBV29-1 and TRBJ2-2; possibly TRBD1 or TRBD2 for D (5 bases each). This CDR3 is 13 amino acids long. Germline V lookup: CDR1 SQVTM, CDR2 ANQGSEA. As DNA, the CDR3 is TGCAGTACCCAGAGGGGGAACACCGGGGAGCTGTTTTTT. This translates into CSTQRGNTGELFF.

The chain uses TRBV20-1 and TRBJ2-1; 12 bases fit TRBD2. The CDR3 runs 15 residues. V trimming: 6 bases; J trimming: 5 bases; junction bases outside the gene matches: 8. Germline CDR1 DFQATT, CDR2 SNEGSKA (reference sequence). The DNA of the CDR3 is TGCAGTGCCCCCCCGCCTAGCGGGAGGGACAATGAGCAGTTCTTC. As protein: CSAPPPSGRDNEQFF.

This clonotype appeared a few times. The V gene is TRBV29-1, the J gene TRBJ2-7; D is unresolved. The CDR3 length is 12 residues. Deletions cut 6 bases from V and 3 bases from J, with 12 bases between. Per germline, CDR1 SQVTM and CDR2 ANQGSEA. The CDR3, as DNA: TGCAGCGTGAGACAAGCCAGCTACGAGCAGTACTTC. Translated: CSVRQASYEQYF.

The gene calls are TRBV29-1 and TRBJ2-1, with TRBD2 matching over 14 bases. This CDR3 spans 12 amino acids. V dropped 8 bases and J dropped 15; count of bases not matched to a gene: 9. From germline, CDR1 is SQVTM and CDR2 ANQGSEA. Written as DNA, the CDR3 is TGCAGCCATACCGGGACTAGCGGGAGACTGTTCTTC. It is translated as CSHTGTSGRLFF.

V is TRBV12-3 or TRBV12-4 and J is TRBJ2-2, with 7 bases lining up with TRBD1. Unmatched junction bases numbered 15, after V lost 5 bases and J lost 6 bases. The CDR3 spans 17 residues. Here the CDR3 DNA reads TGTGCCAGCAGTCCCGGGACAGCGCGATTTGGTCCCGGGGAGCTGTTTTTT. Translation gives CASSPGTARFGPGELFF.

This sequence joins TRBV27 and TRBJ2-7; unclear D gene. The CDR3 is 13 amino acids. The V gene lost 2 bases and the J gene lost 5 bases, with 10 bases spanning the gap. Germline V gives CDR1 MNHEY, CDR2 SMNVEV (reference sequence). Here the CDR3 reads CASSLGGINEQYF. CDR3 nucleotides: TGTGCCAGCAGTTTAGGTGGGATCAACGAGCAGTACTTC.

The rearrangement uses TRBV11-2 and TRBJ1-1; tentatively, D is TRBD1 (6 bases). The ends were cut back, 2 bases at V and 4 bases at J, with 11 bases in the middle. The CDR3 has 14 residues. Germline V gene data show CDR1 as SGHAT and CDR2 as FQNNGV. The CDR3 reads CASSLQGLATEAFF. CDR3 nucleotide sequence: TGTGCCAGCAGCTTACAGGGGCTGGCCACTGAAGCTTTCTTT.

This clonotype was recorded at least ten times. The V gene is TRBV12-3 or TRBV12-4, the J gene TRBJ1-1; D is unresolved. Trimming cost V 6 bases and J 8 bases, with 13 bases left between them. This CDR3 is 12 amino acids long. The CDR3 DNA reads TGTGCCAGCAGCCTAGGACGGAGAGAAGCTTTCTTT. Translating gives CASSLGRREAFF.

This clonotype has only a few counts. This chain links TRBV28 with TRBJ1-5; D is unresolved. There are 13 residues in the CDR3. The germline V gene encodes CDR1 MDHEN and CDR2 SYDVKM. V lost 10 bases and J lost 1, with 11 bases in between. This chain's CDR3 is CATTAQSNQPQHF. The CDR3, as DNA: TGTGCCACCACAGCCCAGAGCAATCAGCCCCAGCATTTT.

The chain has TRBV4-3 and TRBJ2-1, with D tentatively TRBD1 or TRBD2 (5 bases each). From germline, CDR1 is LGHNA and CDR2 YSLEER. CDR3 length: 15 amino acids. Trimming took 0 bases from V and 9 from J, leaving 15 bases between them. For the CDR3, the DNA is TGCGCCAGCAGCCAAGATCTTCCGGGACGGGGTGAGCAGTTCTTC. It encodes CASSQDLPGRGEQFF.

The chain's CDR3 is CASSPPDTFFNYGYTF. The CDR3 DNA reads as TGTGCCAGCTCACCACCTGACACGTTCTTCAACTATGGCTACACCTTC. The chain is built from TRBV18 and TRBJ1-2; D gene unclear. Per germline, CDR1 KGHSH and CDR2 LQKENI. Trimming took off 0 bases at V and 2 bases at J, with 13 bases between the two ends. The CDR3 consists of 16 residues.

V and J are TRBV12-3 or TRBV12-4 and TRBJ2-7; possibly TRBD2 for D (9 bases). The V and J ends lost 6 bases and 2 bases respectively, with 20 bases between them. The length of the CDR3 is 16 residues. The CDR3 DNA reads TGTGCCAGCAGCCCGACAGGGGCGGGAGGGGCCTACGAGCAGTACTTC. Translated: CASSPTGAGGAYEQYF.